Below are 29 T cell receptor beta chains sequenced from a single sample in a study of Tregs in tolerant kidney transplant recipients. Measured with immunoSEQ multiplex PCR; TCRdb has only the in-frame clones, and not every one. The table includes over 50,000 clones, 80% to 90% detected once. The specimen was Tregs from blood, collected before the transplant. All receptors come from a human donor who received a combined kidney and bone marrow transplant.

The V and J genes are TRBV5-1 and TRBJ1-4; TRBD1 matches 7 bases. Germline CDR1 is SGHRS and CDR2 is YFSETQ. The trim removed 4 bases at V and 4 bases at J, leaving 7 bases unmatched. The CDR3 sequence is 15 residues long. The CDR3 loop is CASSPGTVRNEKLFF. The CDR3 DNA sequence: TGCGCCAGCAGCCCCGGGACAGTCCGTAATGAAAAACTGTTTTTT.

The rearrangement links TRBV7-9 to TRBJ1-2; D call uncertain. This CDR3 is built from 15 residues. V shed 2 bases and J shed 5 bases, with 15 bases lying between them. The germline CDR1 and CDR2 sequences are SEHNR and FQNEAQ (reference sequence). The CDR3 DNA follows: TGTGCCAGCAGCTTAATAACGGACCCAGTGTATGGCTACACCTTC. Translated, it gives CASSLITDPVYGYTF. Together with reference TRBV7-9 and TRBJ1-2, the CDR3 gives the full variable domain: DTGVSQNPRHKITKRGQNVTFRCDPISEHNRLYWYRQTLGQGPEFLTYFQNEAQLEKSRLLSDRFSAERPKGSFSTLEIQRTEQGDSAMYLCASSLITDPVYGYTFGSGTRLTVV.

This clone was seen just once. Possible read error: a much larger clone is one base away. The CDR3 loop reads CASSRDTYEQYF. CDR3 DNA sequence: TGTGCCAGCAGCCGGGACACCTACGAGCAGTACTTC. The chain employs TRBV6-5 and TRBJ2-7, with D possibly TRBD1 on 6 matching bases. Germline CDR1 MNHEY, CDR2 SVGAGI. This CDR3 is 12 amino acids long. Between the trimmed V and J ends, which lost 6 bases and 2 bases, there was a span of 8 bases.

This clone has just a few counts. The chain couples TRBV5-4 to TRBJ2-5; D possibly corresponds to TRBD1 (6 bases). In germline, CDR1 is SGHNT, CDR2 YYREEE (reference sequence). The CDR3 has 13 residues. Trimming left V 0 bases short and J 4 bases short, with 7 bases between. The CDR3 region is CASSLGGGETQYF. The CDR3 nucleotides are TGTGCCAGCAGCTTGGGAGGGGGAGAGACCCAGTACTTC.

The table lists this clone with a count of one. The rearrangement uses TRBV19 and TRBJ1-5, with a tentative D call TRBD1 (5 bases). V gave up 5 bases and J gave up 7 bases, with 15 bases separating them. The CDR3 loop spans 14 amino acids. The V gene's germline CDR1 is LNHDA and CDR2 SQIVND (reference sequence). CDR3 sequence reads: CASSRTRVGQPQHF. Written as DNA, the CDR3 is TGTGCCAGTAGTCGAACCAGGGTGGGGCAGCCCCAGCATTTT.

The chain couples TRBV19 to TRBJ1-1, with D unresolved. Per germline, CDR1 LNHDA and CDR2 SQIVND (reference sequence). This CDR3 comprises 11 residues. Trimming stripped 2 bases from V and 6 bases from J, with 4 bases between. The CDR3 loop reads CASSISAEAFF. CDR3 nucleotide sequence: TGTGCCAGTAGTATAAGCGCTGAAGCTTTCTTT.

The chain uses TRBV28 and TRBJ2-7; D is ambiguous. CDR3 length: 16 amino acids. CDR1 is MDHEN, CDR2 SYDVKM, per germline. Trimming cost V 6 bases and J 2 bases, with 20 bases left between them. The chain's CDR3 is CASRGSRQTFTYEQYF. The CDR3, as DNA: TGTGCCAGCAGGGGATCGAGGCAGACCTTTACCTACGAGCAGTACTTC.

The rearrangement links TRBV7-2 to TRBJ2-7; maybe TRBD2 (5 bases). Germline V gene sequence: CDR1 SGHTA, CDR2 FQGNSA. The CDR3 has 13 residues. The V gene lost 5 bases and the J gene lost 4 bases, with 12 bases spanning the gap. The DNA for the CDR3 is TGTGCCAGCAGCCTAAACAGAGGGTACGAGCAGTACTTC. Its translation is CASSLNRGYEQYF.

The gene calls are TRBV6-1 and TRBJ2-5; no clear D gene. Germline assignment: CDR1 MNHNS and CDR2 SASEGT. CDR3 length: 16 residues. With 1 base removed from V and 5 bases from J, the gap between germline ends came to 17 bases. For the CDR3, the DNA is TGTGCCAGCAGTGAAGTGACGGGTTTGGCTTGGGAGACCCAGTACTTC. Translation gives CASSEVTGLAWETQYF.

The chain has TRBV5-1 and TRBJ2-1; D unresolved. Germline values: CDR1 SGHRS, CDR2 YFSETQ. V gave up 4 bases and J gave up 5 bases, with 13 bases separating them. The CDR3 has 14 amino acids. CDR3 in amino acids: CASSPWGSNNEQFF. Here the CDR3 DNA reads TGCGCCAGCAGCCCCTGGGGATCGAACAATGAGCAGTTCTTC.

The chain employs TRBV28 and TRBJ2-1; 9 bases are a match to TRBD1. The CDR3 length is 15 residues. Germline V CDR1 and CDR2: MDHEN, SYDVKM. Unmatched junction bases numbered 9, after V lost 2 bases and J lost 10 bases. The DNA of the CDR3 is TGTGCCAGCAGTTTAGGGGGACAGGGACTCCCGGAGCAGTTCTTC. Translating it yields CASSLGGQGLPEQFF. The complete variable domain, with remaining parts taken from reference TRBV28 and TRBJ2-1, reads DVKVTQSSRYLVKRTGEKVFLECVQDMDHENMFWYRQDPGLGLRLIYFSYDVKMKEKGDIPEGYSVSREKKERFSLILESASTNQTSMYLCASSLGGQGLPEQFFGPGTRLTVL.

This sequence joins TRBV19 and TRBJ1-1; TRBD1 is a possible D gene (5 bases). V lost 3 bases and J 11 bases, leaving 13 bases between the germline ends. Germline V CDR1 and CDR2: LNHDA, SQIVND (reference sequence). The CDR3 totals 12 residues. The chain's CDR3 is CASSIRRGSAFF. CDR3 coding DNA: TGTGCCAGTAGTATCCGGCGGGGCTCGGCTTTCTTT.

The J gene is TRBJ2-1, the V gene TRBV18, with 8 bases aligning to TRBD2. This CDR3 has 15 amino acids. Germline lookup yields CDR1 KGHSH and CDR2 LQKENI. The J segment lost 0 bases and the V segment lost 3 bases, leaving 1 base of the junction unmatched. Here the CDR3 reads CASSPTSVSYNEQFF. The DNA of the CDR3 is TGTGCCAGCTCACCGACTAGCGTCTCCTACAATGAGCAGTTCTTC. Using reference TRBV18 and TRBJ2-1 for the parts outside the CDR3, the full variable domain is NAGVMQNPRHLVRRRGQEARLRCSPMKGHSHVYWYRQLPEEGLKFMVYLQKENIIDESGMPKERFSAEFPKEGPSILRIQQVVRGDSAAYFCASSPTSVSYNEQFFGPGTRLTVL.

The rearrangement uses TRBV28 and TRBJ1-2, with no clear D. V was clipped by 5 bases and J by 7 bases, with 8 bases between them. The CDR3 has 11 amino acids. Germline loops: CDR1 MDHEN, CDR2 SYDVKM. DNA of the CDR3: TGTGCCAGCAGTCGTAAGTTTGGCTACACCTTC. Translating gives CASSRKFGYTF.

This clone was detected a few times. The V gene is TRBV7-9, the J gene TRBJ2-7; TRBD1 matches 8 bases. The ends lost 3 bases at V and 3 bases at J; junction bases unmatched: 7. Germline loops: CDR1 SEHNR, CDR2 FQNEAQ (reference sequence). The CDR3 has 15 amino acids. DNA of the CDR3: TGTGCCAGCAGCTTGGTCGGCGGGACAGGCTACGAGCAGTACTTC. Protein sequence: CASSLVGGTGYEQYF.

The chain uses TRBV11-2 and TRBJ2-1; TRBD2 matches at 10 bases. Germline CDR1 reads SGHAT; CDR2 reads FQNNGV. This CDR3 is built from 16 residues. With 0 bases clipped from V and 4 bases from J, the junction kept 3 bases outside the gene matches. The CDR3 DNA is TGTGCCAGCAGCTTAGATAGTAGCGGGGGGTACAATGAGCAGTTCTTC. Translating it yields CASSLDSSGGYNEQFF.

This clone was seen a single time. V gene TRBV4-3 combines with J gene TRBJ2-2; 12 bases are a match to TRBD2. The germline V gene encodes CDR1 LGHNA and CDR2 YSLEER. V lost 2 bases to trimming and J lost 8 bases; unmatched junction nucleotides: 18. The CDR3 consists of 20 residues. CDR3 in DNA: TGCGCCAGCAGCCAAATCTTTCCTAGCGGGAGGGCCGACCTCAGGGGGGAGCTGTTTTTT. This translates into CASSQIFPSGRADLRGELFF.

The J gene is TRBJ2-5, the V gene TRBV25-1, with D possibly TRBD1 on 5 matching bases. Deletions cut 4 bases from V and 4 bases from J, with 13 bases between. The CDR3 totals 14 residues. Germline assignment: CDR1 MGHDK and CDR2 SYGVNS. The CDR3 sequence: CASSVSGLAETQYF. CDR3 nucleotides: TGTGCCAGCAGTGTCTCAGGGTTGGCAGAGACCCAGTACTTC. The full variable domain, with the rest looked up from reference TRBV25-1 and TRBJ2-5, is EADIYQTPRYLVIGTGKKITLECSQTMGHDKMYWYQQDPGMELHLIHYSYGVNSTEKGDLSSESTVSRIRTEHFPLTLESARPSHTSQYLCASSVSGLAETQYFGPGTRLLVL.

The rearrangement joins TRBV6-5 to TRBJ1-2; no clear D gene. This CDR3 region has 13 residues. Trimming shortened V by 7 bases and J by 4 bases, and 13 bases separated the two germline ends. From germline, CDR1 is MNHEY and CDR2 SVGAGI. The CDR3 spells CASTVGYGYGYTF. CDR3 DNA: TGTGCCAGCACGGTGGGTTACGGCTATGGCTACACCTTC.

The chain couples TRBV27 to TRBJ1-6; D might be TRBD1 (5 bases). The ends were cut back, 5 bases at V and 4 bases at J, with 12 bases in the middle. The CDR3 contains 15 residues. Germline V gene sequence: CDR1 MNHEY, CDR2 SMNVEV (reference sequence). The CDR3 here is CASSPPRQYNSPLHF. The DNA for the CDR3 is TGTGCCAGCAGTCCGCCGAGACAGTATAATTCACCCCTCCACTTT.

This clone has only a few counts. The V and J genes are TRBV11-3 and TRBJ2-2, with D perhaps given as TRBD1 or TRBD2 (5 bases each). There are 15 residues in the CDR3. V gave up 4 bases and J gave up 1 base, with 10 bases separating them. Germline values: CDR1 SGHNT, CDR2 YENEEA. The DNA for the CDR3 is TGTGCCAGCAGCTCACAGGCGGGGAACACCGGGGAGCTGTTTTTT. This codes for CASSSQAGNTGELFF.

The chain joins TRBV6-1 to TRBJ1-1, with 7 bases fitting TRBD1. Germline assignment: CDR1 MNHNS and CDR2 SASEGT. Trimming cost V 6 bases and J 4 bases; bases outside gene matches: 5. This CDR3 region has 13 residues. CDR3 sequence: CASRGQMSTEAFF. The CDR3 DNA is TGTGCCAGCAGGGGACAGATGAGCACTGAAGCTTTCTTT.

The chain carries TRBV2 and TRBJ1-4; 8 bases align to TRBD1. CDR1 SNHLY and CDR2 FYNNEI come from the germline V gene. Germline trimming cut 8 bases from V and 0 bases from J; bases unmatched to any gene: 5. The CDR3 has 15 amino acids. The CDR3 DNA reads as TGTGCCAGCGGCGAGGACAGGGCAACTAATGAAAAACTGTTTTTT. Its translation: CASGEDRATNEKLFF.

This clone has a single count. V is TRBV7-2 and J is TRBJ1-1; D is ambiguous. CDR3 length: 12 amino acids. Germline V gene lookup returns CDR1 SGHTA and CDR2 FQGNSA. The ends were cut back, 7 bases at V and 6 bases at J, with 12 bases in the middle. The CDR3 DNA reads TGTGCCAGCAAGCCCCCACACGCTGAAGCTTTCTTT. Amino acids: CASKPPHAEAFF.

The chain couples TRBV29-1 to TRBJ1-2, with D possibly matching TRBD1 (5 bases). CDR1 is SQVTM, CDR2 ANQGSEA, per germline. CDR3 length equals 11 residues. The ends were cut back, 8 bases at V and 5 bases at J, with 12 bases in the middle. CDR3 sequence reads: CSLQEGYGYTF. The CDR3 region has the DNA TGCAGCCTACAGGAAGGATATGGCTACACCTTC.

V is TRBV9 and J is TRBJ2-5, with TRBD1 matching over 7 bases. The J call may not be correct, given that the DNA end is closer to TRBJ2-7. CDR1 is SGDLS, CDR2 YYNGEE, per germline. The CDR3 has 14 amino acids. The CDR3: CASSVAPTGAEQYF. CDR3 nucleotide sequence: TGTGCCAGCAGCGTAGCCCCAACAGGGGCCGAGCAGTACTTC.

The rearrangement joins TRBV9 to TRBJ1-6; D not certain. Germline-derived CDR1 and CDR2 are SGDLS and YYNGEE. The V gene lost 0 bases and the J gene lost 10 bases, with 8 bases spanning the gap. This CDR3 has 13 residues. The CDR3 here is CASSVATVSPLHF. CDR3 DNA: TGTGCCAGCAGCGTAGCTACGGTATCACCCCTCCACTTT.

Comment on this clone: The sample holds other DNA sequences that translate to the same CDR3. This chain joins TRBV5-4 and TRBJ2-3; TRBD2 matches at 11 bases. Looked up from germline, CDR1 is SGHNT and CDR2 is YYREEE (reference sequence). The CDR3 totals 15 residues. After removal of 4 bases from V and 1 base from J, the junction contained 2 bases not matched to a gene. The CDR3 sequence: CASSEGLAGTDTQYF. CDR3 DNA sequence: TGTGCCAGCAGCGAGGGACTAGCGGGCACAGATACGCAGTATTTT.

The chain employs TRBV7-9 and TRBJ2-2, with D hard to call. Trimming shortened V by 5 bases and J by 5 bases, and 6 bases separated the two germline ends. CDR3 length: 12 residues. Per the germline V gene, CDR1 is SEHNR and CDR2 is FQNEAQ (reference sequence). The CDR3 here is CASSPKTGELFF. In nucleotides, the CDR3 is TGTGCCAGCAGCCCAAAGACCGGGGAGCTGTTTTTT.